The entry below gives a single T cell receptor (beta chain) sequence along with its context. This record belongs to a study of blood T cell repertoires in COVID-19. Across the whole study: Acute and convalescent COVID-19 samples came from the United States, Italy and Spain. Nucleic acid was either cDNA or gDNA, and it came from T cells, B-cell-depleted T cells, or PBMCs.

In the authors' workflow: Amplification with reference gene primers provided the estimates of nucleated cell counts. The assay was immunoSEQ multiplex PCR, and TCRdb's table has in-frame clones only and misses some. For V, J and clone size, that table is used; D and trimming come from the DNA. This table has roughly 150,000 clones, around 90% appearing once. Trimming removed 4 bases from V and 0 bases from J; junction bases left unmatched: 4. This CDR3 comprises 15 residues. Per the germline V gene, CDR1 is SGHRS and CDR2 is YFSETQ. A Seattle source enrolled patients during active infection and followed them longitudinally.

The TCR comes from a man aged 18-30 years with COVID-19, enrolled during active disease. This rearrangement joins TRBV5-1 to TRBJ1-2; 9 positions match TRBD1. Sample: peripheral blood. The CDR3 DNA sequence: TGCGCCAGCAGCAGCCGGGACAGGGCTAACTATGGCTACACCTTC. Amino acids: CASSSRDRANYGYTF.